The rows below give T cell receptor beta chains drawn from one sample of a study of Ad26.COV2.S vaccination and SARS-CoV-2 variants. Data came from immunoSEQ multiplex PCR; TCRdb stores just in-frame clones and leaves some out. The profile shows about 400,000 clones, less than 90% of them singletons. Sequenced here: peripheral blood, sampled in a trial of Ad26.COV2.S vaccine versus placebo. These TCRs come from a person aged 18 to 59 who received the Ad26.COV2.S COVID-19 vaccine or a placebo. Each CDR3 is given with its conserved first and last residue. A D gene is named only where the DNA matches it firmly. Clone size appears in some rows only: once, few, many, or a class for an expanded clone.

TRBV19,TRBD1,.,TRBJ1-1,CASSMGQGGVGEAFF,TGTGCCAGTAGTATGGGACAGGGTGGTGTAGGTGAAGCTTTCTTT
TRBV18,TRBD2,.,TRBJ2-1,CASSPRASGVLTMEQFF,TGTGCCAGCTCACCGCGCGCTAGCGGTGTTCTTACAATGGAGCAGTTCTTC
TRBV5-1,.,.,TRBJ2-2,CASSLEGGENTGELFF,TGCGCCAGCAGCTTGGAGGGGGGCGAGAACACCGGGGAGCTGTTTTTT
TRBV11-3,.,few,TRBJ2-5,CASSLYSQETQYF,TGTGCCAGCAGCTTATACAGCCAAGAGACCCAGTACTTC
TRBV7-5,.,once,TRBJ2-3,CVRSSPGDTQYF,TGTGTCAGAAGCTCCCCTGGGGATACGCAGTATTTT
TRBV5-4,.,once,TRBJ2-3,CASSNYRLSTDTQYF,TGTGCCAGCAGCAACTACAGATTGAGCACAGATACGCAGTATTTT
TRBV6-5,.,.,TRBJ1-2,CASSYSIPHRGGGYTF,TGTGCCAGCAGTTACTCGATTCCCCACCGTGGGGGCGGCTACACCTTC
TRBV6-2/TRBV6-3,.,.,TRBJ2-7,CASSGSEGRYEQYF,TGTGCCAGCAGTGGATCTGAGGGGCGTTACGAGCAGTACTTC
TRBV20-1,.,.,TRBJ2-1,CSASSPNEQFF,TGCAGTGCTAGTTCCCCTAATGAGCAGTTCTTC
TRBV6-5,TRBD1,.,TRBJ1-5,CASRQGGNQPQHF,TGTGCCAGTAGACAGGGCGGCAATCAGCCCCAGCATTTT
TRBV5-6,.,.,TRBJ1-2,CASSLGGPDYGYTF,TGTGCCAGCAGCTTAGGAGGGCCCGACTATGGCTACACCTTC
TRBV3-1/TRBV3-2,TRBD1,.,TRBJ1-2,CASSQGADRDNGYTF,TGTGCCAGCAGCCAAGGCGCGGACAGGGATAATGGCTACACCTTC
TRBV5-1,TRBD1,.,TRBJ1-2,CASSPGQNYGYTF,TGCGCCAGCAGCCCGGGACAGAACTATGGCTACACCTTC
TRBV19,TRBD1,.,TRBJ1-2,CASNSGQSYGYTF,TGTGCCAGTAACTCGGGACAGAGCTATGGCTACACCTTC
TRBV18,TRBD2,.,TRBJ2-3,CASSISAGGQDTQYF,TGTGCCAGCTCAATATCGGCGGGGGGGCAAGATACGCAGTATTTT
TRBV3-1/TRBV3-2,.,.,TRBJ2-1,CASSRTPGTHYNEQFF,TGTGCCAGCAGTCGCACACCCGGGACACACTACAATGAGCAGTTCTTC
TRBV30,.,.,TRBJ1-1,CAWSQRTGTRNTEAFF,TGTGCCTGGAGTCAAAGGACCGGGACACGTAACACTGAAGCTTTCTTT
TRBV10-2,.,.,TRBJ1-1,CASSQGRANTEAFF,TGCGCCAGCAGCCAGGGCAGGGCGAACACTGAAGCTTTCTTT
TRBV2,.,.,TRBJ1-1,CASSEARVKAFF,TGTGCCAGCAGTGAGGCCAGGGTGAAAGCTTTCTTT
TRBV7-6,.,.,TRBJ1-4,CASSLGPQTYNTNEKLFF,TGTGCCAGCAGCTTAGGGCCTCAGACATACAACACTAATGAAAAACTGTTTTTT
TRBV7-9,TRBD2,.,TRBJ2-1,CASSLAATSGGDNEQFF,TGTGCCAGCAGCTTAGCGGCGACTAGCGGGGGGGACAATGAGCAGTTCTTC
TRBV27,.,.,TRBJ1-5,CASSLSGYSNQPQHF,TGTGCCAGCAGTTTATCAGGGTATAGCAATCAGCCCCAGCATTTT
TRBV9,TRBD1,.,TRBJ2-5,CASSPRDRDEETQYF,TGTGCCAGCAGCCCCCGGGACAGGGATGAGGAGACCCAGTACTTC
TRBV7-8,.,.,TRBJ1-1,CASSLEARFVEAFF,TGTGCCAGCAGCTTAGAGGCGAGGTTCGTAGAAGCTTTCTTT
TRBV4-1,TRBD1,.,TRBJ1-4,CASSQNPGQRREKLFF,TGCGCCAGCAGCCAAAATCCGGGACAGAGGCGTGAAAAACTGTTTTTT
TRBV6-5,.,.,TRBJ2-2,CASRRARTGELFF,TGTGCCAGCAGGCGGGCCAGGACCGGGGAGCTGTTTTTT
TRBV10-1,.,.,TRBJ1-1,CASRGRNTEAFF,TGCGCCAGCCGAGGGAGGAACACTGAAGCTTTCTTT
TRBV27,TRBD1,.,TRBJ2-7,CASSLSAQGLTRYEQYF,TGTGCCAGCAGTTTATCGGCACAGGGGTTGACCCGGTACGAGCAGTACTTC